The 28 T cell receptor beta chains reported below all come from one sample, sequenced in a study of shared clonotypes between healthy human individuals. Clones were sequenced by immunoSEQ multiplex PCR, and TCRdb holds only the in-frame ones, with some missing. Found here are approximately 320,000 clones, about 74% of them singletons; the top ten hold about a tenth. Specimen: memory CD4+ T cells sorted from blood. Noted subset: CD45RA-negative fraction. The source is a man aged 30 to 39 in good health.

The chain is built from TRBV5-6 and TRBJ1-1; unclear D gene. The CDR3 is 13 amino acids. V dropped 4 bases and J dropped 1 base, with 8 bases sitting between them. Per germline, CDR1 SGHDT and CDR2 YYEEEE. As DNA, the CDR3 is TGTGCCAGCAGCCGCGTAGAGAACACTGAAGCTTTCTTT. Protein product: CASSRVENTEAFF.

The chain has TRBV5-6 and TRBJ2-1; 13 bases align to TRBD2. J gave up 6 bases and V 7 bases, and 7 bases lay outside the gene matches. This CDR3 spans 15 amino acids. In germline, CDR1 is SGHDT, CDR2 YYEEEE. CDR3 residues: CASSWTSGRVNEQFF. As DNA, the CDR3 is TGTGCCAGCTCATGGACTAGCGGGAGAGTCAATGAGCAGTTCTTC.

This clone was detected ten times or more. This rearrangement joins TRBV5-4 to TRBJ1-2; D is perhaps TRBD1 (5 bases). The germline V and J ends were trimmed by 3 bases and 7 bases, with 16 bases remaining between them. The V gene's germline CDR1 is SGHNT and CDR2 YYREEE (reference sequence). The CDR3 contains 14 residues. The CDR3 nucleotides are TGTGCCAGCAGCTCGGGGGACTCAAGGGGTGGCTACACCTTC. This codes for CASSSGDSRGGYTF.

The CDR3 DNA is TGCGCCAGCAGCCAATTCGACGGGACAGGGGACTACGAGCAGTACTTC. It translates to CASSQFDGTGDYEQYF. The chain carries TRBV5-1 and TRBJ2-7, with TRBD1 matching over 10 bases. The germline V gene encodes CDR1 SGHRS and CDR2 YFSETQ. This CDR3 region has 16 residues. V gave up 4 bases and J gave up 3 bases; unmatched junction bases: 10. The full variable domain, with the rest looked up from reference TRBV5-1 and TRBJ2-7, is KAGVTQTPRYLIKTRGQQVTLSCSPISGHRSVSWYQQTPGQGLQFLFEYFSETQRNKGNFPGRFSGRQFSNSRSEMNVSTLELGDSALYLCASSQFDGTGDYEQYFGPGTRLTVT.

The J gene is TRBJ1-1, the V gene TRBV6-5; 7 bases are a match to TRBD1. The germline CDR1 and CDR2 sequences are MNHEY and SVGAGI. The CDR3 loop spans 15 amino acids. The V and J ends lost 7 bases and 7 bases, in that order; junction bases with no gene match: 15. CDR3 sequence (DNA): TGTGCCAGCAAAACGAGGGGGCAGGGAGGTGTTGAAGCTTTCTTT. Amino acids: CASKTRGQGGVEAFF.

This clone was observed a handful of times. The chain recombines TRBV7-9 with TRBJ2-2, with unresolved D. The V and J ends lost 1 base and 0 bases respectively, with 6 bases between them. The germline V gene has CDR1 SEHNR and CDR2 FQNEAQ (reference sequence). CDR3 length: 15 residues. Written as DNA, the CDR3 is TGTGCCAGCAGCTTAGGGGCAGCGAACACCGGGGAGCTGTTTTTT. Its translation: CASSLGAANTGELFF. Supplemented by reference TRBV7-9 and TRBJ2-2, the full variable domain reads DTGVSQNPRHKITKRGQNVTFRCDPISEHNRLYWYRQTLGQGPEFLTYFQNEAQLEKSRLLSDRFSAERPKGSFSTLEIQRTEQGDSAMYLCASSLGAANTGELFFGEGSRLTVL.

V and J are TRBV5-4 and TRBJ2-3; D is possibly TRBD2 (6 bases). The germline V and J ends were trimmed by 2 bases and 6 bases, with 16 bases remaining between them. The CDR3 has 15 residues. Germline CDR1 SGHNT, CDR2 YYREEE (reference sequence). The CDR3 nucleotides read TGTGCCAGCAGCTTAGGCGGGATGGGGCTCGATACGCAGTATTTT. Translating gives CASSLGGMGLDTQYF.

The CDR3 sequence is CASSQPTGELFF. The CDR3 DNA follows: TGTGCCAGCAGCCAACCCACCGGGGAGCTGTTTTTT. The chain has TRBV7-2 and TRBJ2-2; the D is unclear. CDR3 length: 12 amino acids. V shed 5 bases and J shed 4 bases, with 5 bases lying between them. From germline, CDR1 is SGHTA and CDR2 FQGNSA.

The J gene is TRBJ1-1, the V gene TRBV28; the D is unclear. In germline, CDR1 is MDHEN, CDR2 SYDVKM. Trimming took 3 bases from V and 8 from J, leaving 7 bases between them. The CDR3 spans 11 residues. The CDR3 DNA follows: TGTGCCAGCAGTTTGTGGGGAGAAGCTTTCTTT. It translates to CASSLWGEAFF. Variable domain in full (rest from reference TRBV28 and TRBJ1-1): DVKVTQSSRYLVKRTGEKVFLECVQDMDHENMFWYRQDPGLGLRLIYFSYDVKMKEKGDIPEGYSVSREKKERFSLILESASTNQTSMYLCASSLWGEAFFGQGTRLTVV.

This rearrangement joins TRBV4-3 to TRBJ2-3; D is tentatively TRBD1 or TRBD2 (5 bases each). The CDR3 length is 16 residues. Looked up from germline, CDR1 is LGHNA and CDR2 is YSLEER. V lost 1 base, J lost 4 bases, and 15 bases lay in between. The CDR3 here is CASSQGRDDRPDTQYF. As DNA, the CDR3 is TGCGCCAGCAGCCAAGGACGGGATGACAGACCAGATACGCAGTATTTT.

This clone was recorded at least ten times. Other DNA sequences of this sample code for an identical CDR3. V is TRBV5-1 and J is TRBJ2-5; 7 nucleotides match TRBD2. Germline assignment: CDR1 SGHRS and CDR2 YFSETQ. J was trimmed by 5 bases and V by 0 bases; bases with no gene match: 1. The CDR3 is made up of 13 amino acids. CDR3 in DNA: TGCGCCAGCAGCTTGGCCGGGGGGGAGACCCAGTACTTC. It yields the protein CASSLAGGETQYF.

This clone has a handful of counts. This CDR3 is CAISVGPDLATGELFF. The CDR3, as DNA: TGTGCCATCAGTGTGGGACCGGACCTTGCCACCGGGGAGCTGTTTTTT. The J gene is TRBJ2-2, the V gene TRBV10-3, with D possibly called TRBD1 or TRBD2 (5 bases each). This CDR3 spans 16 amino acids. The V end was cut by 4 bases, the J end by 4 bases, with 16 bases between. Germline CDR1 ENHRY, CDR2 SYGVKD.

This chain uses TRBV9 with TRBJ1-3; D uncertain. Germline V CDR1 and CDR2: SGDLS, YYNGEE. V lost 0 bases and J lost 0, with 7 bases in between. CDR3 length: 15 amino acids. CDR3 nucleotides: TGTGCCAGCAGCGTAGTTGGAGACTCTGGAAACACCATATATTTT. It yields the protein CASSVVGDSGNTIYF.

The V call is TRBV7-9, the J call TRBJ2-1; a possible D gene is TRBD2 (7 bases). The V end was cut by 5 bases, the J end by 7 bases, with 18 bases between. The CDR3 is 15 amino acids. Looked up from germline, CDR1 is SEHNR and CDR2 is FQNEAQ (reference sequence). The CDR3: CASSLLRGRGNEQFF. CDR3 nucleotide sequence: TGTGCCAGCAGCCTCCTTAGGGGGAGGGGGAATGAGCAGTTCTTC.

This chain uses TRBV19 with TRBJ2-2; maybe TRBD1 (6 bases). This CDR3 has 13 amino acids. Trimming left V 5 bases short and J 9 bases short, with 13 bases between. Germline values: CDR1 LNHDA, CDR2 SQIVND (reference sequence). The CDR3 nucleotides read TGTGCCAGTAGTGCCGACAGGCTGCGGGAGCTGTTTTTT. It codes for CASSADRLRELFF. The full variable domain, with the rest looked up from reference TRBV19 and TRBJ2-2, is DGGITQSPKYLFRKEGQNVTLSCEQNLNHDAMYWYRQDPGQGLRLIYYSQIVNDFQKGDIAEGYSVSREKKESFPLTVTSAQKNPTAFYLCASSADRLRELFFGEGSRLTVL.

This chain connects TRBV10-3 to TRBJ2-3, with 11 bases fitting TRBD2. Germline CDR1 ENHRY, CDR2 SYGVKD. This CDR3 is 15 amino acids long. J was trimmed by 6 bases and V by 7 bases; bases with no gene match: 9. CDR3 DNA sequence: TGTGCCATCAAAGCCACTAGCGGGAGACGGGATACGCAGTATTTT. This translates into CAIKATSGRRDTQYF.

V and J are TRBV4-1 and TRBJ2-7, with D maybe TRBD2 (7 bases). The CDR3 length is 16 residues. V was cut by 5 bases and J by 4 bases, with 21 bases left in between. Germline CDR1 MGHRA, CDR2 YSYEKL. CDR3 nucleotide sequence: TGCGCCAGCAGCGACCTGGGGGGGCGACAAGGGTACGAGCAGTACTTC. Its translation: CASSDLGGRQGYEQYF.

The V gene is TRBV5-4, the J gene TRBJ2-3; 8 bases are a match to TRBD1. The J segment lost 3 bases and the V segment lost 3 bases, leaving 3 bases of the junction unmatched. The CDR3 spans 14 residues. The germline CDR1 and CDR2 sequences are SGHNT and YYREEE (reference sequence). This CDR3 is CASSSRDRTDTQYF. The CDR3 bases are TGTGCCAGCAGCTCCCGGGACAGGACAGATACGCAGTATTTT.

This clone was detected only a few times. The V call is TRBV10-2, the J call TRBJ2-1; TRBD2 is a possible D gene (6 bases). The V gene's germline CDR1 is WSHSY and CDR2 SAAADI. Trimming removed 6 bases at V and 7 bases at J, with 16 bases between. This CDR3 is 14 amino acids long. The CDR3 bases are TGCGCCAGCAGCAATCACGGGAGAGGGAATGAGCAGTTCTTC. Residues: CASSNHGRGNEQFF.

This clone was recorded only once. This rearrangement joins TRBV30 to TRBJ1-5, with D possibly TRBD1 on 6 matching bases. The germline V and J ends were trimmed by 0 bases and 11 bases, with 14 bases remaining between them. This CDR3 is built from 13 residues. Looked up from germline, CDR1 is GTSNPN and CDR2 is SVGIG (reference sequence). The CDR3 sequence is CAWSVGGFETQHF. In DNA, the CDR3 is TGTGCCTGGAGTGTAGGGGGGTTTGAGACCCAGCATTTT.

This sequence joins TRBV2 and TRBJ2-3; 10 bases fit TRBD1. The CDR3 covers 16 residues. Germline V gene data show CDR1 as SNHLY and CDR2 as FYNNEI. V shed 5 bases, J shed 3 bases, and the junction held 8 bases outside the gene matches. The CDR3 region has the DNA TGTGCCAGCAGTAAAGGGGACAGGGGCGGTACAGATACGCAGTATTTT. This sequence encodes CASSKGDRGGTDTQYF.

This clone was observed a handful of times. Other DNA sequences in the same sample also yield this CDR3. The V call is TRBV7-2, the J call TRBJ2-1; 8 bases agree with TRBD2. Germline CDR1 is SGHTA and CDR2 is FQGNSA. J lost 2 bases, V lost 0 bases, and 3 bases had no gene match. The CDR3 totals 16 residues. This CDR3 reads CASSLAGGRTYNEQFF. The CDR3 DNA follows: TGTGCCAGCAGCTTAGCAGGCGGGAGGACCTACAATGAGCAGTTCTTC.

The chain joins TRBV11-3 to TRBJ2-1; 7 bases map to TRBD1. The CDR3 totals 13 residues. Germline CDR1 reads SGHNT; CDR2 reads YENEEA. The ends lost 4 bases at V and 4 bases at J; junction bases unmatched: 1. The CDR3 bases are TGTGCCAGCAGCTCGGGACAGTACAATGAGCAGTTCTTC. Encoded protein: CASSSGQYNEQFF.

The rearrangement links TRBV6-5 to TRBJ2-1; D remains ambiguous. V lost 6 bases, J lost 6 bases, and 6 bases lay in between. The CDR3 spans 11 residues. CDR1 and CDR2 from the germline V gene are MNHEY and SVGAGI. CDR3 DNA sequence: TGTGCCAGCAGATTACTCAATGAGCAGTTCTTC. This encodes CASRLLNEQFF.

In this sample, this clone turned up a few times. CDR3: CASSQKGLAGSTGELFF. The CDR3 coding sequence is TGTGCCAGCAGTCAAAAGGGACTAGCGGGGTCCACCGGGGAGCTGTTTTTT. The chain employs TRBV27 and TRBJ2-2, with 13 positions matching TRBD2. CDR1 and CDR2 from the germline V gene are MNHEY and SMNVEV (reference sequence). Germline trimming cut 5 bases from V and 4 bases from J; bases unmatched to any gene: 7. CDR3 length: 17 amino acids.

This rearrangement joins TRBV15 to TRBJ2-2; D not certain. The length of the CDR3 is 17 residues. Trimming took 0 bases from V and 6 from J, leaving 17 bases between them. Germline CDR1 LNHNV, CDR2 YYDKDF (reference sequence). The CDR3 protein is CATSRDVSAAEAGELFF. The CDR3, as DNA: TGTGCCACCAGCAGAGATGTCTCGGCGGCCGAGGCCGGGGAGCTGTTTTTT.

V gene TRBV5-1 combines with J gene TRBJ1-2; 8 bases line up with TRBD1. Germline trimming cut 3 bases from V and 3 bases from J; bases unmatched to any gene: 7. Per the germline V gene, CDR1 is SGHRS and CDR2 is YFSETQ. CDR3 size: 15 residues. CDR3 coding DNA: TGCGCCAGCAGCTCCCCGGACAGGGCCGACTATGGCTACACCTTC. Its translation: CASSSPDRADYGYTF.

The V gene is TRBV5-1, the J gene TRBJ2-1; D possibly corresponds to TRBD1 (6 bases). Trimming took 0 bases from V and 0 from J, leaving 10 bases between them. The germline gives CDR1 SGHRS, CDR2 YFSETQ. This CDR3 has 16 amino acids. In DNA form, the CDR3 reads TGCGCCAGCAGCTTGGTGGGGGCAGCCTCCTACAATGAGCAGTTCTTC. Its translation: CASSLVGAASYNEQFF. Full variable domain (remainder filled in from reference TRBV5-1 and TRBJ2-1): KAGVTQTPRYLIKTRGQQVTLSCSPISGHRSVSWYQQTPGQGLQFLFEYFSETQRNKGNFPGRFSGRQFSNSRSEMNVSTLELGDSALYLCASSLVGAASYNEQFFGPGTRLTVL.